The clone carrying this T cell receptor (beta chain) was observed a few times. Its antigen remains unknown. This sample was taken from a study of beta chain features in type 1 diabetes. V was cut by 5 bases and J by 2 bases, with 7 bases left in between. Looked up from germline, CDR1 is SEHNR and CDR2 is FQNEAQ (reference sequence). This CDR3 spans 12 amino acids. Notes on the study in general: For type 1 diabetes patients, VDJ junctions showed fewer insertions and more deletions. People with Type 1 diabetes carried modestly yet significantly shorter TCRB CDR3s in all four CD4+ subsets.

Sequencing targeted expressed TCRB transcripts, as all isolated RNA had been reverse transcribed. The method was immunoSEQ multiplex PCR; TCRdb's version includes in-frame clones alone and lacks a portion of them. The data contain under 850,000 clones, around 15% of them singletons. The TCR originated in a man younger than 35 with type 1 diabetes. The material sequenced was naive CD4+ T cells from blood. The V gene is TRBV7-9, the J gene TRBJ2-7, with a possible D match to TRBD1 (5 bases). The chain's CDR3 is CASSATAYEQYF. The CDR3 DNA reads as TGTGCCAGCAGCGCGACAGCCTACGAGCAGTACTTC.